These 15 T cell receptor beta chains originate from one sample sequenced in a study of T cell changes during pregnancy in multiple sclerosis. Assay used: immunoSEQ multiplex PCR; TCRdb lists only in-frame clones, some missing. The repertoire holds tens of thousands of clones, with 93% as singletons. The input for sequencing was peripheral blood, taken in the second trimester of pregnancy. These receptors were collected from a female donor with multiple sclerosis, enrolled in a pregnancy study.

The CDR3 is CASSSERVTGELFF. In nucleotides, the CDR3 is TGTGCCAGTAGTAGCGAGCGGGTGACCGGGGAGCTGTTTTTT. V gene TRBV19 combines with J gene TRBJ2-2, with D possibly matching TRBD2 (6 bases). The CDR3 is 14 amino acids. The V gene lost 4 bases and the J gene lost 5 bases, with 11 bases spanning the gap. Germline V gene lookup returns CDR1 LNHDA and CDR2 SQIVND (reference sequence).

The DNA of the CDR3 is TGTGCCTCAGGCGACGTGAGCGGGAGGGCCCACAATGAGCAGTTCTTC. Translation: CASGDVSGRAHNEQFF. The V call is TRBV6-6, the J call TRBJ2-1, with 10 bases matching TRBD2. Germline values: CDR1 MNHNY, CDR2 SVGAGI (reference sequence). The ends lost 11 bases at V and 5 bases at J; junction bases unmatched: 15. This CDR3 contains 16 residues.

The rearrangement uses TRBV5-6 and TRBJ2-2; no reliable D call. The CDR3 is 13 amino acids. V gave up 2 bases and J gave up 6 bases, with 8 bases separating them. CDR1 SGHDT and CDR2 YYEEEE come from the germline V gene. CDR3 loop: CASSFMSPGELFF. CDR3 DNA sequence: TGTGCCAGCAGCTTTATGAGTCCCGGGGAGCTGTTTTTT.

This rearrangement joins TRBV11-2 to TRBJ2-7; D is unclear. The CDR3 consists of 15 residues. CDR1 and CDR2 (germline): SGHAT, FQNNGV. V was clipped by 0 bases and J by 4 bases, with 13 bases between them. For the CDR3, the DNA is TGTGCCAGCAGCTTAGACCCCGGCTCGACTTACGAGCAGTACTTC. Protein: CASSLDPGSTYEQYF.

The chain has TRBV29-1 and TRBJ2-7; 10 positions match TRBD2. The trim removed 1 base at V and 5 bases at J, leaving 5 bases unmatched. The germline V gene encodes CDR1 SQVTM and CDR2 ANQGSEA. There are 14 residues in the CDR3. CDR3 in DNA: TGCAGCGTTGAAGGGGCTAGCGGGAGCGACGAGCAGTACTTC. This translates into CSVEGASGSDEQYF.

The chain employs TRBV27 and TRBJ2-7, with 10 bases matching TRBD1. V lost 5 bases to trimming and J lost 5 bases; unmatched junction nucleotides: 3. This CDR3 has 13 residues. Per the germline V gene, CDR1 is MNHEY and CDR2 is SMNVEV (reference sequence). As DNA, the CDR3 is TGTGCCAGCAGTCCGGGACAGGGGAACGAGCAGTACTTC. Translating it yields CASSPGQGNEQYF.

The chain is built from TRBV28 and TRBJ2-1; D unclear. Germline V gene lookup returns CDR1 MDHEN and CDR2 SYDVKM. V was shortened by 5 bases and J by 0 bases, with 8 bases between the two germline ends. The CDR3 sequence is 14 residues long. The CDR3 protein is CASSPSVSYNEQFF. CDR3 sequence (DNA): TGTGCCAGCAGTCCGTCTGTCTCCTACAATGAGCAGTTCTTC. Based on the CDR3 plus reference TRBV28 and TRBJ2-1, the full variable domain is DVKVTQSSRYLVKRTGEKVFLECVQDMDHENMFWYRQDPGLGLRLIYFSYDVKMKEKGDIPEGYSVSREKKERFSLILESASTNQTSMYLCASSPSVSYNEQFFGPGTRLTVL.

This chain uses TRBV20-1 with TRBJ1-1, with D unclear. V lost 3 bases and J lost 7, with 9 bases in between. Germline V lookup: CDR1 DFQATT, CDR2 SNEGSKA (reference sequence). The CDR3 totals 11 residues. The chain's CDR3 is CSASPQYEAFF. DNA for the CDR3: TGCAGTGCTAGTCCACAGTATGAAGCTTTCTTT.

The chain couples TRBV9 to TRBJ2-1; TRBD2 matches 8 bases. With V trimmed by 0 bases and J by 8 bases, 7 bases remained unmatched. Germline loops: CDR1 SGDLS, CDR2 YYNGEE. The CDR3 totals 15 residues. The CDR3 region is CASSVVAGGTDEQFF. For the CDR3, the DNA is TGTGCCAGCAGCGTAGTGGCGGGAGGAACCGATGAGCAGTTCTTC.

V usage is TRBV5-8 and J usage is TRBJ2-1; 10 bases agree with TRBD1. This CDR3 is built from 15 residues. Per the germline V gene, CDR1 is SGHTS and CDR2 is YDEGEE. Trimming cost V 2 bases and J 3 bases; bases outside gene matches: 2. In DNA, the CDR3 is TGTGCCAGCAGCTTCGGGACAGGGGTCTACAATGAGCAGTTCTTC. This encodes CASSFGTGVYNEQFF. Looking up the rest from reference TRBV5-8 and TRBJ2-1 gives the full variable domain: EAGVTQSPTHLIKTRGQQATLRCSPISGHTSVYWYQQALGLGLQFLLWYDEGEERNRGNFPPRFSGRQFPNYSSELNVNALELEDSALYLCASSFGTGVYNEQFFGPGTRLTVL.

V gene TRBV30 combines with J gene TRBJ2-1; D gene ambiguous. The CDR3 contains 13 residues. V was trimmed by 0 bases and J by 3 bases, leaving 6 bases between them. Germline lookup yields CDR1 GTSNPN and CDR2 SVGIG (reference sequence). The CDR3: CAWSVFIYNEQFF. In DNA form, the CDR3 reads TGTGCCTGGAGTGTTTTCATCTACAATGAGCAGTTCTTC. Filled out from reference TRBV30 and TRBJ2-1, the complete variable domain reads SQTIHQWPATLVQPVGSPLSLECTVEGTSNPNLYWYRQAAGRGLQLLFYSVGIGQISSEVPQNLSASRPQDRQFILSSKKLLLSDSGFYLCAWSVFIYNEQFFGPGTRLTVL.

The CDR3 protein is CASSYSGRANYGYTF. In DNA form, the CDR3 reads TGTGCCAGCAGTTACTCAGGCAGGGCAAACTATGGCTACACCTTC. This chain joins TRBV6-5 and TRBJ1-2; tentative D call: TRBD1 (5 bases). The V gene lost 0 bases and the J gene lost 2 bases, with 10 bases spanning the gap. The CDR3 totals 15 residues. CDR1 MNHEY and CDR2 SVGAGI come from the germline V gene.

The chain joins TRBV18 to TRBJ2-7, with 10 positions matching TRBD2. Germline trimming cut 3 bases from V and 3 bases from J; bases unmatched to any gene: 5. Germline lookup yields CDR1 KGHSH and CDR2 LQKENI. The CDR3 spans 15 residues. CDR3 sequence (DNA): TGTGCCAGCTCACCGGTTAGCGGGAGGCTCTACGAGCAGTACTTC. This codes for CASSPVSGRLYEQYF.

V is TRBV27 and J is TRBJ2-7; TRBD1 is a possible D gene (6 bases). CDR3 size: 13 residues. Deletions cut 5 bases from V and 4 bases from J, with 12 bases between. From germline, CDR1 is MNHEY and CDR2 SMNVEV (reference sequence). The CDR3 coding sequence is TGTGCCAGCAGTCAACAGGGTTCATACGAGCAGTACTTC. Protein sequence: CASSQQGSYEQYF.

The CDR3 loop reads CASSFTSGRFAYNEQFF. In nucleotides, the CDR3 is TGTGCCAGCAGCTTCACTAGCGGGAGATTCGCCTACAATGAGCAGTTCTTC. The chain combines TRBV7-9 with TRBJ2-1; 11 bases line up with TRBD2. V was clipped by 3 bases and J by 2 bases; unmatched bases: 6. CDR3 length: 17 residues. The germline V gene has CDR1 SEHNR and CDR2 FQNEAQ (reference sequence).